These T cell receptor beta chains were read from a single sample in a study of post-analysis software for immune sequencing data. TCRdb itself ran the PCR reads through MiXCR, one entry per CDR3 protein. The table has over 700,000 distinct CDR3 sequences, roughly 30% seen once. The sample comprised blood. Source of these receptors: a girl aged 5-17 years with multiple sclerosis. The CDR3 runs from the conserved cysteine through the conserved F or W. Each record gives: clone size, J gene, V gene, D gene, CDR3 DNA, CDR3 protein. The D gene is left open where the match is weak. Size is omitted from some rows. Given values are once, few, many or a class for expanded clones.

clone size: few
J gene: TRBJ2-1
V gene: TRBV13
D gene: TRBD2
CDR3 DNA: TGTGCCAGCAGCTTTGGGACTAGCCAGTTCTTC
CDR3 protein: CASSFGTSQFF

clone size: .
J gene: TRBJ1-2
V gene: TRBV5-1
D gene: .
CDR3 DNA: TGCGCCAGCAGCTGGGTGGGGGGATGCTATGGCTACACCTTC
CDR3 protein: CASSWVGGCYGYTF

clone size: .
J gene: TRBJ1-4
V gene: TRBV5-6
D gene: .
CDR3 DNA: TGTGCCAGCAGCTGGGGTAGTAGGGGCGGCGAAAAACTGTTTTTT
CDR3 protein: CASSWGSRGGEKLFF

clone size: .
J gene: TRBJ1-4
V gene: TRBV18
D gene: .
CDR3 DNA: TGTGCCAGCTCACCCCGGCCAGCGTTTAATGAAAAACTGTTTTTT
CDR3 protein: CASSPRPAFNEKLFF

clone size: .
J gene: TRBJ2-3
V gene: TRBV20-1
D gene: TRBD2
CDR3 DNA: TGCAGTGCTAGAGTCCGACTAGCGGGGCGCACAGATACGCAGTATTTT
CDR3 protein: CSARVRLAGRTDTQYF

clone size: .
J gene: TRBJ1-1
V gene: TRBV20-1
D gene: .
CDR3 DNA: TGCAGTGCCCCGACAGGCCCCGGTAGAGAAGCTTTCTTT
CDR3 protein: CSAPTGPGREAFF

clone size: many
J gene: TRBJ2-7
V gene: TRBV7-2
D gene: .
CDR3 DNA: TGTGCCAGCAGCCTACGAGAGGGACCTCCGGGCGAGCAGTACTTC
CDR3 protein: CASSLREGPPGEQYF

clone size: .
J gene: TRBJ2-5
V gene: TRBV2
D gene: .
CDR3 DNA: TGTGCCAGCAGCGAACGGGGTGCTCTTCTCCTAAAAACGGGGACCCAGTACTTC
CDR3 protein: CASSERGALLLKTGTQYF

clone size: .
J gene: TRBJ2-1
V gene: TRBV7-2
D gene: TRBD2
CDR3 DNA: TGTGCCAGCAGCTTCGCCGGGACTAGATCCAATGAGCAGTTCTTC
CDR3 protein: CASSFAGTRSNEQFF

clone size: many
J gene: TRBJ2-1
V gene: TRBV5-1
D gene: .
CDR3 DNA: TGCGCCAGCAGCTTGGAAGGTAGCGGCTTCAATGAGCAGTTCTTC
CDR3 protein: CASSLEGSGFNEQFF

clone size: few
J gene: TRBJ2-7
V gene: TRBV20-1
D gene: TRBD2
CDR3 DNA: TGCAGTGCGGCCTCTAGCGGGAGGGTCTACGAGCAGTACTTC
CDR3 protein: CSAASSGRVYEQYF

clone size: .
J gene: TRBJ1-2
V gene: TRBV4-2
D gene: .
CDR3 DNA: TGTGCCAGCAGCGTCGGGGGTTACGGCTATGGCTACACCTTC
CDR3 protein: CASSVGGYGYGYTF

clone size: few
J gene: TRBJ2-5
V gene: TRBV28
D gene: TRBD1
CDR3 DNA: TGTGCCAGCAGTTTCGGGCAGGGGGCCCAAGAGACCCAGTACTTC
CDR3 protein: CASSFGQGAQETQYF

clone size: .
J gene: TRBJ2-3
V gene: TRBV10-3
D gene: TRBD2
CDR3 DNA: TGTGCCATCAGTGAGTCTATGGGAGGGATAAGAGTGCAGGATACGCAGTATTTT
CDR3 protein: CAISESMGGIRVQDTQYF

clone size: once
J gene: TRBJ2-5
V gene: TRBV11-2
D gene: TRBD2
CDR3 DNA: TGTGCCAGCAGCTTAGATCGGGCCAGCGGGAGGTCAAATGAGCAGTACTTC
CDR3 protein: CASSLDRASGRSNEQYF

clone size: few
J gene: TRBJ2-3
V gene: TRBV4-3
D gene: .
CDR3 DNA: TGCGCCAGCAGCCAAGCATACCCTGGCACAGATACGCAGTATTTT
CDR3 protein: CASSQAYPGTDTQYF

clone size: .
J gene: TRBJ2-7
V gene: TRBV2
D gene: .
CDR3 DNA: TGTGCCTTCCTCTGGGAGACTCCCAGCTCCTGCGAGCAGTACTTC
CDR3 protein: CAFLWETPSSCEQYF

clone size: few
J gene: TRBJ1-1
V gene: TRBV5-1
D gene: .
CDR3 DNA: TGCGCCAGCAGCTTGGACCCAGGGATCATGAACACTGAAGCTTTCTTT
CDR3 protein: CASSLDPGIMNTEAFF

clone size: few
J gene: TRBJ2-1
V gene: TRBV6-2/TRBV6-3
D gene: TRBD2
CDR3 DNA: TGTGCCAGCAGTTACCGAGCTAGCGGGAGAGCGGCCTACAATGAGCAGTTCTTC
CDR3 protein: CASSYRASGRAAYNEQFF

clone size: .
J gene: TRBJ1-6
V gene: TRBV3-1
D gene: .
CDR3 DNA: TGTGCCAGCAGCCAAGATCCTGGCGCGGTTCTCTCACCCCTCCACTTT
CDR3 protein: CASSQDPGAVLSPLHF

clone size: .
J gene: TRBJ2-7
V gene: TRBV12-3/TRBV12-4
D gene: .
CDR3 DNA: TGTGCCAGCAGCCCCTCGGCCAGATACGAGCAGTACTTC
CDR3 protein: CASSPSARYEQYF

clone size: .
J gene: TRBJ2-3
V gene: TRBV6-4
D gene: TRBD2
CDR3 DNA: TGTGCCAGCAGTGAGGTAGCGGGAATCACAGATACGCAGTATTTT
CDR3 protein: CASSEVAGITDTQYF

clone size: once
J gene: TRBJ1-5
V gene: TRBV28
D gene: TRBD1
CDR3 DNA: TGTGCCAGCAGTGATCCTGGGACAGGGGGTAGCAATCAGCCCCAGCATTTT
CDR3 protein: CASSDPGTGGSNQPQHF

clone size: .
J gene: TRBJ1-1
V gene: TRBV6-2/TRBV6-3
D gene: TRBD1
CDR3 DNA: TGTGCCAGCATGGACAGGCGCCGGAACACTGAAGCTTTCTTT
CDR3 protein: CASMDRRRNTEAFF

clone size: .
J gene: TRBJ1-1
V gene: TRBV20-1
D gene: .
CDR3 DNA: TGCAGTGCTAGATTAAGGGAGGGGCTTAGTGAAGCTTTCTTT
CDR3 protein: CSARLREGLSEAFF

clone size: .
J gene: TRBJ2-1
V gene: TRBV5-1
D gene: .
CDR3 DNA: TGCGCCAGCAGCTTGGTTTCCGGGTCGACGAGCTCCTACAATGAGCAGTTCTTC
CDR3 protein: CASSLVSGSTSSYNEQFF

clone size: .
J gene: TRBJ2-7
V gene: TRBV28
D gene: .
CDR3 DNA: TGTGCCAGCACCACTTGGGCCTCTTCCTACGAGCAGTACTTC
CDR3 protein: CASTTWASSYEQYF

clone size: few
J gene: TRBJ2-3
V gene: TRBV28
D gene: TRBD2
CDR3 DNA: TGTGCCAGCACCCCGGGGGGGCAAGATACGCAGTATTTT
CDR3 protein: CASTPGGQDTQYF

clone size: few
J gene: TRBJ2-7
V gene: TRBV11-2
D gene: .
CDR3 DNA: TGTGCCAGCAGCTTAGGGGGAATCCGGGAGCAGTACTTC
CDR3 protein: CASSLGGIREQYF

clone size: .
J gene: TRBJ2-1
V gene: TRBV11-3
D gene: TRBD2
CDR3 DNA: TGTGCCAGCAGCTTAGGAGGGGGGACTAGCGCCATTTCCTACAATGAGCAGTTCTTC
CDR3 protein: CASSLGGGTSAISYNEQFF

clone size: few
J gene: TRBJ2-1
V gene: TRBV7-3
D gene: .
CDR3 DNA: TGTGCCAGCAGCTTAAATGGGGAGCTCTCCTACAATGAGCAGTTCTTC
CDR3 protein: CASSLNGELSYNEQFF

clone size: .
J gene: TRBJ2-7
V gene: TRBV20-1
D gene: TRBD2
CDR3 DNA: TGCAGTGCTAAGGGGCTAGCGGGCCCGGCGGGCGAGCAGTACTTC
CDR3 protein: CSAKGLAGPAGEQYF